This T cell receptor beta chain was captured by sequencing in a study of T cell changes during pregnancy in multiple sclerosis (dated by TCRdb to the late 2010s). Background for the entire study: The study looked at changes in the T cell repertoire across pregnancy in women with multiple sclerosis.

The receptor library was made with the immunoSEQ multiplex PCR assay. As stored in TCRdb, this immuneACCESS dataset retains in-frame rearrangements with V and J assigned. A fraction of the clones does not appear; measured against another copy, unresolved V genes explain less than half of the discrepancy, and the remainder lacks a known reason. The sample table records roughly 40,000 clones; approximately 90% of these occur just once. Less than 0.45% of the sample is held by the ten biggest clonotypes. As encoded in the germline V gene, CDR1 is SQVTM while CDR2 is ANQGSEA. Its CDR3 holds 13 amino acids, cysteine through phenylalanine. The DNA shown is the 39-base CDR3, in frame from base 1. Ends trimmed: V by 8 bases, J by 5 bases; bases unmatched to a gene: 5. Comments on this clone: Its antigen is still unknown. The record has no base qualities; no much larger clone is one base away.

This TCR came from a female donor with multiple sclerosis, enrolled in a pregnancy study. Sequencing used CD4+ T cells from peripheral blood mononuclear cells, obtained in the third trimester of pregnancy. The sequence joins TRBV29-1 to TRBJ2-5, and 13 junctional nucleotides match TRBD2. The sequenced DNA is TGCAGCTCCCGGACTAGCGGGAGTGAGACCCAGTACTTC. Translation gives CSSRTSGSETQYF. Here the CDR3 is joined to the reference TRBV29-1 and TRBJ2-5 genes, and the full variable domain is: SAVISQKPSRDICQRGTSLTIQCQVDSQVTMMFWYRQQPGQSLTLIATANQGSEATYESGFVIDKFPISRPNLTFSTLTVSNMSPEDSSIYLCSSRTSGSETQYFGPGTRLLVL.